This T cell receptor (beta chain) was profiled in a study of T-cell reconstitution after alpha-beta-depleted transplantation in children. Points from the study as a whole: Once a year had passed after transplant, T-cell counts and diversity came mostly from newly produced T cells. Several hundred expanded graft clones reportedly were the source of alpha-beta T cells about two months after transplant. It was surviving recipient T cells and thymic progenitors that gave some patients high TCRbeta diversity at day 60.

Molecular barcoding with unique molecular identifiers was used for the TCRbeta library. TCRdb redid the calling of the PCR reads with MiXCR, one entry per CDR3 protein. The sample records about 300,000 distinct CDR3 sequences, roughly 7.8% being singletons. From germline, CDR1 is SEHNR and CDR2 FQNEAQ (reference sequence). This CDR3 contains 16 residues. Trimming removed 5 bases at V and 1 base at J, with 15 bases between. This clonotype showed up just a few times. Its antigen remains unknown. This rearrangement joins TRBV7-9 to TRBJ2-1, with a possible D match to TRBD2 (6 bases). The sequences come from peripheral blood, collected 360 days after TCRalphabeta/CD19-depleted stem cell transplant. This clonotype originated in a female patient between 2 and 15 years old who had a stem cell transplant for Fanconi anemia, so the T cells may come from the graft donor. The CDR3 nucleotides are TGTGCCAGCAGCGAACCGGGACTTATATCCTACAATGAGCAGTTCTTC. Translation gives CASSEPGLISYNEQFF.